A selection of T cell receptor beta chains follows, all from one sample in a study of T-cell reconstitution after alpha-beta-depleted transplantation in children. TCRdb reprocessed the PCR reads with MiXCR, giving one entry per CDR3 protein. Altogether 500,000 to 650,000 distinct CDR3 sequences are present, about 10% being singletons, with the ten largest covering 14%. The sequencing used PBMCs, mostly from graft donor cells, collected 180 days after TCRalphabeta/CD19-depleted stem cell transplant. The receptors here all came from a female patient aged 2 to 10 who had a stem cell transplant for aplastic anemia, so the T cells may come from the graft donor. Both conserved end residues are part of each CDR3. A D gene is named only where the DNA matches it firmly. A row's size may be missing; if present it is once, few, many or a size class.

. | TRBJ2-1 | . | TRBV28 | TGTGCCAGCAGTATGACAGGGGCGGGGGATGAGCAGTTCTTC | CASSMTGAGDEQFF
few | TRBJ1-2 | . | TRBV12-3/TRBV12-4 | TGTGCCAGCAGTTGGATCAGGGGTTATGGCTACACCTTC | CASSWIRGYGYTF
. | TRBJ2-5 | . | TRBV7-2 | TGTGCCAGCAGCTTGAGGGTCCACCAAGAGACCCAGTACTTC | CASSLRVHQETQYF
. | TRBJ2-1 | TRBD2 | TRBV6-2/TRBV6-3 | TGTGCCAGCAGTTACTCGAAGGCAGGGCTTAGGCTAGCGGGAGAAGGGGTCTACAATGAGCAGTTCTTC | CASSYSKAGLRLAGEGVYNEQFF
. | TRBJ1-2 | TRBD1 | TRBV10-3 | TGTGCCATCACGACGACAGGGAACTATGGCTACACCTTC | CAITTTGNYGYTF
. | TRBJ1-4 | . | TRBV29-1 | TGCAGCGTTGAAGGTTGGGACCTGGGCGAAAAACTGTTTTTT | CSVEGWDLGEKLFF
few | TRBJ1-1 | . | TRBV29-1 | TGCAGCTATCAGGACGGAAACACTGAAGCTTTCTTT | CSYQDGNTEAFF
few | TRBJ1-2 | . | TRBV7-2 | TGTGCCAGCAGCGACCTCTTCGGCTACACCTTC | CASSDLFGYTF
few | TRBJ1-2 | TRBD1 | TRBV24-1 | TGTGCCGCCGGACAGGATCTTTATGGCTACACCTTC | CAAGQDLYGYTF
. | TRBJ2-1 | TRBD1 | TRBV7-2 | TGTGCCAGCAGCTTAGTCCAGGGGGCATCCGATGAGCAGTTCTTC | CASSLVQGASDEQFF
. | TRBJ2-1 | TRBD2 | TRBV4-1 | TGCGCCAGCAGCCAAGATCGGACTAGCGGGACAGATGAGCAGTTCTTC | CASSQDRTSGTDEQFF
many | TRBJ2-1 | . | TRBV7-4 | TGTGCCAGCAGCTCCGGGGGAGGGGGCAATGAGCAGTTCTTC | CASSSGGGGNEQFF
many | TRBJ2-1 | TRBD2 | TRBV5-1 | TGCGCCAGCAGCTTGGAGGCTAGCGGGATTTACAATGAGCAGTTCTTC | CASSLEASGIYNEQFF
few | TRBJ2-1 | . | TRBV20-1 | TGCAGTGCTAGAGATAGCCAGAGCTACAATGAGCAGTTCTTC | CSARDSQSYNEQFF
. | TRBJ1-1 | TRBD1 | TRBV6-5 | TGTGCCAGCAGTTACCGAGGACAGGCAATATCGAACACTGAAGCTTTCTTT | CASSYRGQAISNTEAFF
few | TRBJ2-7 | . | TRBV27 | TGTGCCAGCAGTGACTACTCGGTCTCCTACGAGCAGTACTTC | CASSDYSVSYEQYF
. | TRBJ2-3 | TRBD2 | TRBV4-3 | TGCGCCAGCAGCCAAGATACACTAGCGGGAGCATCTGATACGCAGTATTTT | CASSQDTLAGASDTQYF
few | TRBJ1-1 | . | TRBV18 | TGTGCCAGCTCACCACAGGCCCTGAACACTGAAGCTTTCTTT | CASSPQALNTEAFF
few | TRBJ1-2 | . | TRBV3-1 | TGTGCCAGCAGCCAAGCGAACGAGAACTATGGCTACACCTTC | CASSQANENYGYTF
. | TRBJ1-4 | TRBD1 | TRBV20-1 | TGCAGTGCTAGGTTCACAGGGGCGGAAAAACTGTTTTTT | CSARFTGAEKLFF
many | TRBJ2-3 | . | TRBV28 | TGTGCCAGCGGCCCCGTTCGGTCAGATACGCAGTATTTT | CASGPVRSDTQYF
many | TRBJ2-1 | TRBD1 | TRBV28 | TGTGCCAGCACCATAGGGAACAGGGGGCCTGATGAGCAGTTCTTC | CASTIGNRGPDEQFF
few | TRBJ1-2 | . | TRBV12-3/TRBV12-4 | TGTGCCAGCAGTCCTGCCACGGGGAAGTGGTACTATGGCTACACCTTC | CASSPATGKWYYGYTF
. | TRBJ2-3 | . | TRBV4-2 | TGTGCCAGCAGCCAGGAGAGGAAGTTCACCACAGATACGCAGTATTTT | CASSQERKFTTDTQYF
few | TRBJ1-2 | . | TRBV5-1 | TGCGCCAGCAGCTTTGACAGAGCAGACTATGGCTACACCTTC | CASSFDRADYGYTF
. | TRBJ1-2 | . | TRBV4-3 | TGCGCCAGCAGCCAAGAACTGGGGGTGGCTAACTATGGCTACACCTTC | CASSQELGVANYGYTF
. | TRBJ1-1 | TRBD1 | TRBV7-6 | TGTGCCAGCAGCTTAGCTGGGACAGGGGCGGCCACTGAAGCTTTCTTT | CASSLAGTGAATEAFF
once | TRBJ2-7 | . | TRBV5-6 | TGTGCCAGCACCAATTATCGGTCCATGACACACGAGCAGTACTTC | CASTNYRSMTHEQYF
few | TRBJ2-1 | TRBD2 | TRBV7-7 | TGTGCCAGCAGCTCCGGGACTACCGACAATGAGCAGTTCTTC | CASSSGTTDNEQFF
few | TRBJ2-4 | . | TRBV7-2 | TGTGCCAGCAGCTTCTGGGGGAACATTCAGTACTTC | CASSFWGNIQYF
. | TRBJ2-1 | TRBD2 | TRBV27 | TGTGCCAGCAGTTTTAGCGGGCGAAGTAACAATGAGCAGTTCTTC | CASSFSGRSNNEQFF
many | TRBJ2-1 | . | TRBV29-1 | TGCAGCGTTGGCCTCAGCAATGAGCAGTTCTTC | CSVGLSNEQFF
. | TRBJ2-1 | . | TRBV9 | TGTGCCAGCAGCGTAGTTTCGGGAACTACCTACAATGAGCAGTTCTTC | CASSVVSGTTYNEQFF
once | TRBJ2-7 | . | TRBV18 | TGTGCCAGCTCCCCGAAGGGGCTCTACGAGCAGTACTTC | CASSPKGLYEQYF
. | TRBJ2-7 | TRBD2 | TRBV5-1 | TGCGCCAGCAGCTGGGGGACTAACTACGAGCAGTACTTC | CASSWGTNYEQYF
. | TRBJ2-5 | . | TRBV19 | TGTGCCAGTAGTATCACCAGGGGAGAGACCCAGTACTTC | CASSITRGETQYF
. | TRBJ2-7 | . | TRBV7-9 | TGTGCCAGCAGCTTCGGGACGACCTTAAACGAGCAGTACTTC | CASSFGTTLNEQYF
. | TRBJ1-3 | . | TRBV27 | TGTGCCAGCAGCCCAATGGCAAGCTCTGGAAACACCATATATTTT | CASSPMASSGNTIYF
. | TRBJ2-5 | . | TRBV20-1 | TGCAGTGCTAGTTGGCAGGGACAGACCCAGTACTTC | CSASWQGQTQYF
. | TRBJ2-2 | TRBD2 | TRBV3-1 | TGTGCCAGCAGCCAGCTCGGGACTAGCGGGGGGGCAAACACCGGGGAGCTGTTTTTT | CASSQLGTSGGANTGELFF
few | TRBJ2-6 | . | TRBV4-3 | TGCGCCAGCAGCCAAGAAGCGGCCCCAAGGGAGTCTGGGGCCAACGTCCTGACTTTC | CASSQEAAPRESGANVLTF